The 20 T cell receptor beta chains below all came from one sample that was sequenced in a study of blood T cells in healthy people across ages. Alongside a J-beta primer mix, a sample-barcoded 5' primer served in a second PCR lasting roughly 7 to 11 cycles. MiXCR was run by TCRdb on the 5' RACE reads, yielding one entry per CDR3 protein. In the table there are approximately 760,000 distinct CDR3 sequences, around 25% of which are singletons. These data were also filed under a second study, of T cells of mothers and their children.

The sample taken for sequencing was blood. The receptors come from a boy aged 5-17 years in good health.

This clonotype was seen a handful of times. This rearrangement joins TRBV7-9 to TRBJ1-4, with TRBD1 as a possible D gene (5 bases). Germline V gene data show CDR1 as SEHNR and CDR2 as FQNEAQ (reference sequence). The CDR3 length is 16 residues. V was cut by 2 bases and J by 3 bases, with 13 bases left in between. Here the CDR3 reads CASSLIGGGANEKLFF. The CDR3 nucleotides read TGTGCCAGCAGCTTAATTGGCGGGGGAGCTAATGAAAAACTGTTTTTT.

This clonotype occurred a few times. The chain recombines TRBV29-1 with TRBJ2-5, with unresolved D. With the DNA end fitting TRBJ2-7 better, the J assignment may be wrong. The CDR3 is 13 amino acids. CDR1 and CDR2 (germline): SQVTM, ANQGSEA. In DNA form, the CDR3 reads TGCAGCGGGACCCAAGGATCCCCCTACGAGCAGTACTTC. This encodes CSGTQGSPYEQYF.

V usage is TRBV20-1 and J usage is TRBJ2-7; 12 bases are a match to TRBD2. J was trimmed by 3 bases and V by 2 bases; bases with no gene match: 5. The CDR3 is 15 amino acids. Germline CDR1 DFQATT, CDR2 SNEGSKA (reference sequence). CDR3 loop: CSARTTSGGRYEQYF. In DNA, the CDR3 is TGCAGTGCTAGAACGACTAGCGGGGGCCGCTACGAGCAGTACTTC.

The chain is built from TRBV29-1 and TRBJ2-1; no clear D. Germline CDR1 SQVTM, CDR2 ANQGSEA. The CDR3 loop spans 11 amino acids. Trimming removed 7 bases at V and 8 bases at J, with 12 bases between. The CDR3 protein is CSGSREYEQFF. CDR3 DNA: TGCAGCGGGTCCCGAGAGTATGAGCAGTTCTTC.

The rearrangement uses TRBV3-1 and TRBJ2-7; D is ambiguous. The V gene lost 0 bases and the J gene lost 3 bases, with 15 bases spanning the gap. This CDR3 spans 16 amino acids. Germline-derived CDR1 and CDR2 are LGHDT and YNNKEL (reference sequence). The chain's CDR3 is CASSQDVRDFLYEQYF. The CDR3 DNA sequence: TGTGCCAGCAGCCAAGATGTAAGAGATTTTCTCTACGAGCAGTACTTC.

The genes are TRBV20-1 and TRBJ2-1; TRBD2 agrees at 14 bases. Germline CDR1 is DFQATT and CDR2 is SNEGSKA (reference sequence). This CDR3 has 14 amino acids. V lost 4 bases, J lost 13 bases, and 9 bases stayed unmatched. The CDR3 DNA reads TGCAGTGCTACTAAAGGGACTAGCGGGAGTTATCAGTTCTTC. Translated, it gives CSATKGTSGSYQFF.

Written as DNA, the CDR3 is TGTGCCAGCAGTTTAGGGACAGGGACGGCGAACACTGAAGCTTTCTTT. The encoded protein is CASSLGTGTANTEAFF. This chain links TRBV12-3 or TRBV12-4 with TRBJ1-1; 8 bases fit TRBD1. The ends lost 1 base at V and 1 base at J; junction bases unmatched: 5. The CDR3 extends over 16 amino acids.

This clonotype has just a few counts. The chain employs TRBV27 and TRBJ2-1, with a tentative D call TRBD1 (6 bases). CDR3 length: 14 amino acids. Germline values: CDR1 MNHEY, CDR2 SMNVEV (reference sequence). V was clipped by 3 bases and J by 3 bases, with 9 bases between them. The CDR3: CASSLQGHYNEQFF. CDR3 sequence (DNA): TGTGCCAGCAGTTTGCAGGGGCACTACAATGAGCAGTTCTTC.

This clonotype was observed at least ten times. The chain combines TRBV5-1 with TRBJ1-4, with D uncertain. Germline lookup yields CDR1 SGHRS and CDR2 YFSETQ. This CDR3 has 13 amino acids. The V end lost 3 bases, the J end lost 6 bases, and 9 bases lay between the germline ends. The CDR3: CASSSGPDEKLFF. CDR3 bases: TGCGCCAGCAGCTCTGGCCCTGATGAAAAACTGTTTTTT.

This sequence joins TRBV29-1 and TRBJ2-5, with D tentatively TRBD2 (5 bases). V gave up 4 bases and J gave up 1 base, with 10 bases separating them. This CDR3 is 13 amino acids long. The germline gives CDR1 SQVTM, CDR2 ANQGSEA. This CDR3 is CSVGAGGQETQYF. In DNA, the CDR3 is TGCAGCGTTGGGGCCGGAGGCCAAGAGACCCAGTACTTC.

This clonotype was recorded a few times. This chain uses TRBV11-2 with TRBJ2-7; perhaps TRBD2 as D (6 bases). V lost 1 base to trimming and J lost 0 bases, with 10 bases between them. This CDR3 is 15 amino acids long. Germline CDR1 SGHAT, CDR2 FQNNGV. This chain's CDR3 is CASSLAGGASYEQYF. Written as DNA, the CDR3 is TGTGCCAGCAGCTTAGCTGGCGGGGCCTCCTACGAGCAGTACTTC.

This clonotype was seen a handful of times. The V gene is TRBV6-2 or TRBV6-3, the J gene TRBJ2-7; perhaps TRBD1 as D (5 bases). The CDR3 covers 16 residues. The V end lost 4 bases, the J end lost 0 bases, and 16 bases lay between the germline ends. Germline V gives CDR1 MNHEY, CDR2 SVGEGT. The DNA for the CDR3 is TGTGCCAGCAGTTTCCTCAGGGCAGGAAGCTCCTACGAGCAGTACTTC. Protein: CASSFLRAGSSYEQYF.

The CDR3 DNA reads TGTGCCAGCAGCCCGCCGGGACCTGAGGAAGAGACCCAGTACTTC. This translates into CASSPPGPEEETQYF. This chain joins TRBV7-9 and TRBJ2-5; the D call may be TRBD1 or TRBD2 (5 bases each). Germline V gives CDR1 SEHNR, CDR2 FQNEAQ (reference sequence). The V end was cut by 5 bases, the J end by 3 bases, with 16 bases between. The CDR3 length is 15 residues.

The CDR3 here is CASSYSTASGGTDTQYF. Here the CDR3 DNA reads TGTGCCAGCAGTTACTCGACGGCTAGCGGGGGCACAGATACGCAGTATTTT. The J gene is TRBJ2-3, the V gene TRBV6-6; TRBD2 matches at 9 bases. The germline CDR1 and CDR2 sequences are MNHNY and SVGAGI (reference sequence). J gave up 1 base and V 0 bases, and 5 bases lay outside the gene matches. The CDR3 loop spans 17 amino acids.

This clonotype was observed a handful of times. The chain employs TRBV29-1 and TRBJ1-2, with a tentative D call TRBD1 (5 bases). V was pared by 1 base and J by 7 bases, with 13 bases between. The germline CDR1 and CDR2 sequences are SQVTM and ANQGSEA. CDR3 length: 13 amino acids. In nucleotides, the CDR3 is TGCAGCGTTGAAGTCTTGGGGCGCGGTGGCTACACCTTC. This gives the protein CSVEVLGRGGYTF.

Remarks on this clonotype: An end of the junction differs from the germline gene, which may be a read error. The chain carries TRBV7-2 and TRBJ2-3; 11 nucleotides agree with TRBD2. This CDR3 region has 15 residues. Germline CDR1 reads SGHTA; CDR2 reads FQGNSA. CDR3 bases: TGTGCCAGCGGCTTGACTAGCGGGGAAACAGATACGCAGTATTTT. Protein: CASGLTSGETDTQYF.

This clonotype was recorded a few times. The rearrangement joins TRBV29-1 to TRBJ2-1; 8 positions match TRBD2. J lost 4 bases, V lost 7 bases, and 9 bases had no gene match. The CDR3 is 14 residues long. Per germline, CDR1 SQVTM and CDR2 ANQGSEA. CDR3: CSAGGASTYNEQFF. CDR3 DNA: TGCAGCGCGGGGGGGGCCTCTACGTACAATGAGCAGTTCTTC.

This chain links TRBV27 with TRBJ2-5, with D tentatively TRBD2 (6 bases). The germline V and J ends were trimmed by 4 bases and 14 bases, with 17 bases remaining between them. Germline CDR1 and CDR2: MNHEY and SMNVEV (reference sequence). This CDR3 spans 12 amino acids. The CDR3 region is CASSSVYRDFYF. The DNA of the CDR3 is TGTGCCAGCAGTTCGGTTTATCGGGACTTTTACTTC.

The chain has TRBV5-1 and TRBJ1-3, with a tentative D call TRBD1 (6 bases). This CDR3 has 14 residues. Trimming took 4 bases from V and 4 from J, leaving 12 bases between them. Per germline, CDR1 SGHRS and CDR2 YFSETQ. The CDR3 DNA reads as TGCGCCAGCAGCCCGGATGGGGGCGGAAACACCATATATTTT. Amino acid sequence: CASSPDGGGNTIYF.

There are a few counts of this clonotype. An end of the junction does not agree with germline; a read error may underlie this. The CDR3 reads CASSLDKGSGANVLTF. In DNA, the CDR3 is TGTGCCAGCAGCTTAGACAAGGGGTCTGGGGCCAACGTACTGACTTTC. The V call is TRBV9, the J call TRBJ2-6; D is possibly TRBD1 (5 bases). Germline CDR1 and CDR2: SGDLS and YYNGEE. The CDR3 is 16 residues long.